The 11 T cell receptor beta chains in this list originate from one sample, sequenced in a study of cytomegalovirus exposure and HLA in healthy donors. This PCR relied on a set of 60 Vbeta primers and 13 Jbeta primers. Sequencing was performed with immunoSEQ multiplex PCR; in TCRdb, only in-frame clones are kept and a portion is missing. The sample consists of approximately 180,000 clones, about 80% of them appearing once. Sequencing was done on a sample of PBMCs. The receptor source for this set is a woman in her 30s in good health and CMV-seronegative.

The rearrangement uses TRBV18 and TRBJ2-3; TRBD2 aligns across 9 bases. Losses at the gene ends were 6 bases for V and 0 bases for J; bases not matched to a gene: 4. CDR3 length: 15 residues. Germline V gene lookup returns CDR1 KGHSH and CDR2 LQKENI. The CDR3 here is CASSPSGGSTDTQYF. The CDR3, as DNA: TGTGCCAGCTCCCCCAGCGGGGGGAGCACAGATACGCAGTATTTT. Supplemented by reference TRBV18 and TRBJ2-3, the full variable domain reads NAGVMQNPRHLVRRRGQEARLRCSPMKGHSHVYWYRQLPEEGLKFMVYLQKENIIDESGMPKERFSAEFPKEGPSILRIQQVVRGDSAAYFCASSPSGGSTDTQYFGPGTRLTVL.

CDR3 region: CASSQVRATNEKLFF. The CDR3 nucleotides read TGCGCCAGCAGCCAAGTGAGGGCGACTAATGAAAAACTGTTTTTT. This chain connects TRBV4-3 to TRBJ1-4, with unresolved D. V lost 1 base to trimming and J lost 2 bases, with 8 bases between them. The CDR3 loop spans 15 amino acids. Germline values: CDR1 LGHNA, CDR2 YSLEER.

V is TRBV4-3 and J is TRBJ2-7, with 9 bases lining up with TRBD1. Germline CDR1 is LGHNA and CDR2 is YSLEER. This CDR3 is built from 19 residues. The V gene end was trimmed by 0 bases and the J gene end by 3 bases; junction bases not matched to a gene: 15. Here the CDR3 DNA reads TGCGCCAGCAGCCAAGAATCGGATTCCAGGACAGGGGTGTTCTACGAGCAGTACTTC. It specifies CASSQESDSRTGVFYEQYF.

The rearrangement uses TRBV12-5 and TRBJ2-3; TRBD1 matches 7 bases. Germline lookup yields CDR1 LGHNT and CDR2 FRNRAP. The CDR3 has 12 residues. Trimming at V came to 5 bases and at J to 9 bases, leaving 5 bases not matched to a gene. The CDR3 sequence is CASGLPGQTQYF. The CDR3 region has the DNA TGTGCTAGTGGTCTGCCGGGACAGACGCAGTATTTT.

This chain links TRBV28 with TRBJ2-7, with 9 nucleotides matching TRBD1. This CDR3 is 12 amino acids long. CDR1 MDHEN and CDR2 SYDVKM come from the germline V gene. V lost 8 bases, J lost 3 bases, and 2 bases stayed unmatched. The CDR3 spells CASRDRDYEQYF. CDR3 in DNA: TGTGCCAGCCGGGACAGGGACTACGAGCAGTACTTC.

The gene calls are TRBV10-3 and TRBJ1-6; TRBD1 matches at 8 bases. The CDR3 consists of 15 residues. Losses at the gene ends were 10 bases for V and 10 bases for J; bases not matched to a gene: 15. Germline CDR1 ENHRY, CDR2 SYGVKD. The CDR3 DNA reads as TGTGCCAACAACCCCGGGACAGGCGGTCAGTCACCCCTCCACTTT. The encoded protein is CANNPGTGGQSPLHF.

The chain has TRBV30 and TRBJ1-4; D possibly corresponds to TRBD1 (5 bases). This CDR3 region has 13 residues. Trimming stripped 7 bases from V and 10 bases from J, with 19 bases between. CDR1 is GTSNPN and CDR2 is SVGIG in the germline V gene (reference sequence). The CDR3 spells CASNARTGGKLFF. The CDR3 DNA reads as TGTGCCTCCAACGCCCGGACCGGGGGAAAACTGTTTTTT.

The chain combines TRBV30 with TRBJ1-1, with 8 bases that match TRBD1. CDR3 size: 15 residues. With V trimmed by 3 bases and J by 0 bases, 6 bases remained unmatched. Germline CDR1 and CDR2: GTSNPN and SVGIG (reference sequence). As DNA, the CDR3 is TGTGCCTGGAGGGGACGACAGGGGATGAACACTGAAGCTTTCTTT. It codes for CAWRGRQGMNTEAFF.

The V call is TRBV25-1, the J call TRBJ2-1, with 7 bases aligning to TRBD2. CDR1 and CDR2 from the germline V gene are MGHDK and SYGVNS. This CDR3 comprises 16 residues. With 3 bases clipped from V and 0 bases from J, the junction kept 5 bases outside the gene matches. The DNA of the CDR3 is TGTGCCAGCAGTGACGCTAGCGGAAACTCCTACAATGAGCAGTTCTTC. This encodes CASSDASGNSYNEQFF.

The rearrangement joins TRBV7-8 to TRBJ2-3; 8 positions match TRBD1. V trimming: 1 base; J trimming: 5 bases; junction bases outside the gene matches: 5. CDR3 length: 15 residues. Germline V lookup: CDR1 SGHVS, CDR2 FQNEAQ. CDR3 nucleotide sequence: TGTGCCAGCAGCTTAGTGGGACAGGCGGGAGATACGCAGTATTTT. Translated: CASSLVGQAGDTQYF.

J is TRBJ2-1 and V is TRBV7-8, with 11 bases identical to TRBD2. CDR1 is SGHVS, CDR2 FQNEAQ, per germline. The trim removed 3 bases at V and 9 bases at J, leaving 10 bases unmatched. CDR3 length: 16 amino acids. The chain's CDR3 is CASSFDGTSGSSEQFF. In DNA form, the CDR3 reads TGTGCCAGCAGCTTCGACGGGACTAGCGGTTCGAGTGAGCAGTTCTTC.